Given below is one TCR beta chain in context. The data originate from a study of T cell responses to AZD1222 COVID-19 vaccine. V was trimmed by 0 bases and J by 3 bases, leaving 6 bases between them. The CDR3 runs to 14 residues. The germline V gene has CDR1 LNHDA and CDR2 SQIVND (reference sequence). TCRdb's table, derived via immunoSEQ multiplex PCR, lists solely in-frame clones and lacks some. The data show approximately 88,000 clones, about nine tenths seen once. The material sequenced was peripheral blood, taken 28 days after the second AZD1222 dose. This TCR was sampled from an adult who received the AZD1222 COVID-19 vaccine. The chain has TRBV19 and TRBJ1-5; D gene unclear. The CDR3: CASSIEPINQPQHF. The CDR3 DNA follows: TGTGCCAGTAGTATAGAACCCATCAATCAGCCCCAGCATTTT.